This T cell receptor beta chain comes out of a study of a mutant IDH1 vaccine in newly diagnosed glioma. Study background: Radiotherapy alone preceded vaccination by 4-6 weeks; alternatively, vaccination started with temozolomide cycles. In the visit schedule, V12 fell in week 35, while V13 fell in week 47. The study, taken as a whole, reports: Alterations occurring in top peripheral T cell clonotypes seemed unrelated to pseudoprogression.

Germline CDR1 and CDR2: SGHRS and YFSETQ. Trimming cost V 6 bases and J 1 base, with 11 bases left between them. The CDR3 contains 15 residues. On this clone itself: Its antigen is not identified.

Time point meaning: week 47, end of study. The study gave 300 ug of mutant IDH1 20-mer peptide per vaccine dose, with topical imiquimod. This table comes from immunoSEQ multiplex PCR, and its TCRdb copy is limited to in-frame clones, with some not included. This sample yields approximately 22,000 clones, of which 82% are seen a single time; approximately 3.8% belongs to the top ten. This clonotype was sampled from a man aged 35 to 55 with glioma. Some clones in this sample may be carry-over from other donors' samples. The V and J genes are TRBV5-1 and TRBJ2-6, with D hard to call. The sample was PBMCs, taken from a glioma patient whose treatment included an IDH1 peptide vaccine. In DNA form, the CDR3 reads TGCGCCAGCACCATCAGAGGTTCTGGGGCCAACGTCCTGACTTTC. Amino acid sequence: CASTIRGSGANVLTF.